The text below deals with one T cell receptor (beta chain). The antigen is not known. Sorting based on CD45RO/CCR7/CD25/CD127/CD95/CD27 separated CD4+ naive, central memory, regulatory and stem cell-like memory cells. Expressed TCRB transcripts were sequenced because the entire RNA isolate underwent reverse transcription. Sequencing used immunoSEQ multiplex PCR; TCRdb keeps in-frame clones, though not all of them. The sample records around 40,000 clones, approximately 72% being singletons. This CDR3 has 11 amino acids. V was cut by 2 bases and J by 6 bases, with 6 bases left in between. Germline values: CDR1 GTSNPN, CDR2 SVGIG (reference sequence). This sample was taken from a study of beta chain features in type 1 diabetes. Across the whole study: The study found patients and healthy donors alike in age, gender and cell yields. Across all samples, some 98 million sorted cells were examined.

Study conclusions and caveats: Type 1 diabetes patients had moderately but significantly shorter TCRB CDR3s in all four CD4+ subsets.

The chain carries TRBV30 and TRBJ2-3; no clear D gene. Sequencing input: Tregs from blood. The TCR sequence derives from a woman aged 18-35 years with type 1 diabetes. The CDR3 DNA reads TGTGCCTGGAGTCCTAGTGATACGCAGTATTTT. Amino acids: CAWSPSDTQYF.